This TCR beta chain appears in the sequencing data of a study of T cell responses to AZD1222 COVID-19 vaccine. Data came from immunoSEQ multiplex PCR; TCRdb stores just in-frame clones and leaves some out. Among some 120,000 clones, less than 90% were seen once, and the ten largest hold under 4.5%. Findings and caveats of the study: Only five to seven AZD1222 recipients tested seropositive at baseline. Repertoires were sampled only after the peak T cell response. Reportedly, nearly half the spike-specific TCRs target unmutated variant regions.

Germline CDR1 is SQVTM and CDR2 is ANQGSEA. Trimming removed 2 bases at V and 0 bases at J, with 7 bases between. The CDR3 sequence is 13 residues long. As to this clone: Its antigen is still unknown.

Source: peripheral blood, taken on day 0 of AZD1222 vaccination. This TCR derives from an adult in good health. The genes are TRBV29-1 and TRBJ1-1; D is undetermined. The CDR3 loop is CSVETFMNTEAFF. Here the CDR3 DNA reads TGCAGCGTTGAAACATTCATGAACACTGAAGCTTTCTTT.